This TCR beta chain was documented in a study of OX40 agonist ivuxolimab in advanced cancers. It was autoimmune disease history or systemic immunosuppression that excluded patients. The protocol was immunoSEQ multiplex PCR, while the TCRdb copy is restricted to in-frame clones and leaves out a portion. This table has 60,000 to 70,000 clones, 70% to 90% appearing once. The sequences come from CD4+ or CD8+ T cells sorted from blood, collected in a trial of the OX40 agonist ivuxolimab. The TCR sequence derives from an adult with an advanced solid tumor such as melanoma, head and neck, liver or kidney cancer.

In DNA form, the CDR3 reads TGTGCCATCAGCGGGACCGCGAACACTGAAGCTTTCTTT. Protein product: CAISGTANTEAFF. This sequence joins TRBV10-3 and TRBJ1-1; possibly TRBD1 for D (5 bases). This CDR3 is built from 13 residues. CDR1 and CDR2 (germline): ENHRY, SYGVKD. V lost 6 bases and J lost 1, with 9 bases in between.